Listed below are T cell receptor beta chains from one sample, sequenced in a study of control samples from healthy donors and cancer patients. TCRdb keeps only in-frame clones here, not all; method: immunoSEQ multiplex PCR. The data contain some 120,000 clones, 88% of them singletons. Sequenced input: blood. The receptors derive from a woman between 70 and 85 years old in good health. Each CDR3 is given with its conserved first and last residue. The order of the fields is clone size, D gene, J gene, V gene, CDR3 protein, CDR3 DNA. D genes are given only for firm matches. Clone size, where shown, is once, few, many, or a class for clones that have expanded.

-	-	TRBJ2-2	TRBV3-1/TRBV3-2	CASRRIPATGTGELFF	TGTGCCAGCAGACGAATACCGGCCACCGGCACCGGGGAGCTGTTTTTT
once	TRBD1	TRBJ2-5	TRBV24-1	CATSDGDSLKETQYF	TGTGCCACCAGTGATGGGGACAGCCTCAAAGAGACCCAGTACTTC
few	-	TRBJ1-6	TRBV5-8	CASSFRQYNSPLHF	TGTGCCAGCAGCTTCAGACAGTATAATTCACCCCTCCACTTT
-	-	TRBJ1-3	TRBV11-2	CASSLGTGPNSGNTIYF	TGTGCCAGCAGCTTAGGTACAGGGCCTAACTCTGGAAACACCATATATTTT
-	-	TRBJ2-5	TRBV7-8	CASSLGSTQYF	TGTGCCAGCAGCTTAGGAAGTACCCAGTACTTC
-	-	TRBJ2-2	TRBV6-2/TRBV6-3	CASSYRGRSYTGELFF	TGTGCCAGCAGTTACAGAGGGAGGAGTTACACCGGGGAGCTGTTTTTT
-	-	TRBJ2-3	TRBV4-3	CASSQDESIPDTQYF	TGCGCCAGCAGCCAAGATGAAAGCATCCCAGATACGCAGTATTTT
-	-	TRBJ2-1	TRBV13	CASSSYRDTHYNEQFF	TGTGCCAGCAGCTCGTACCGGGACACCCATTACAATGAGCAGTTCTTC
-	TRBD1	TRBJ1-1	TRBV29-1	CSAWDSSMNTEAFF	TGCAGCGCCTGGGACAGCTCTATGAACACTGAAGCTTTCTTT
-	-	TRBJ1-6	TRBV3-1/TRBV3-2	CASSQVSDRNSPLHF	TGTGCCAGCAGCCAAGTCTCAGACAGGAATTCACCCCTCCACTTT
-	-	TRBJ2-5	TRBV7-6	CASSSISVGERETQYF	TGTGCCAGCAGCTCCATTTCGGTGGGGGAGCGGGAGACCCAGTACTTC
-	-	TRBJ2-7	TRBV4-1	CASSPKHGALYEQYF	TGCGCCAGCAGCCCTAAACACGGGGCCCTCTACGAGCAGTACTTC
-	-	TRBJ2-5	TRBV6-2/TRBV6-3	CASSYVGFQETQYF	TGTGCCAGCAGTTACGTCGGTTTTCAAGAGACCCAGTACTTC
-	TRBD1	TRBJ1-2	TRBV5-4	CASSPTGGAYGYTF	TGTGCCAGCAGCCCGACAGGGGGCGCCTATGGCTACACCTTC
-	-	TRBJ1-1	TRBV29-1	CSVERNGRGTEAFF	TGCAGCGTTGAACGGAATGGGAGGGGCACTGAAGCTTTCTTT
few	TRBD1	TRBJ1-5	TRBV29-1	CSGTDRAHQPQHF	TGCAGCGGTACGGACAGGGCTCATCAGCCCCAGCATTTT
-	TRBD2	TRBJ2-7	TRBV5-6	CASSLVGGGAGEQYF	TGTGCCAGCAGCTTGGTGGGCGGGGGGGCCGGCGAGCAGTACTTC
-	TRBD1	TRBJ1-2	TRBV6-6	CASRGQGEDYGYTF	TGTGCCAGCAGGGGACAGGGGGAGGACTATGGCTACACCTTC
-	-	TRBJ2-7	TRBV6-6	CASSYPPGSYEQYF	TGTGCCAGCAGTTACCCCCCTGGCAGCTACGAGCAGTACTTC
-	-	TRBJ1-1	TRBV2	CASRSVNTEAFF	TGTGCCAGCAGATCTGTGAACACTGAAGCTTTCTTT
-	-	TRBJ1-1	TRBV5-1	CASSLGAANTEAFF	TGCGCCAGCAGCTTGGGGGCAGCGAACACTGAAGCTTTCTTT
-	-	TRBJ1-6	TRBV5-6	CVSSPEGPSSSYNSPLHF	TGTGTCAGCAGCCCCGAGGGACCTTCGAGCTCCTATAATTCACCCCTCCACTTT
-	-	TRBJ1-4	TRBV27	CASSSRAPGTNEKLFF	TGTGCCAGCAGTAGCCGGGCTCCCGGGACTAATGAAAAACTGTTTTTT
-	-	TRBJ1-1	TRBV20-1	CSASDTKNTEAFF	TGCAGTGCTAGTGACACTAAGAACACTGAAGCTTTCTTT
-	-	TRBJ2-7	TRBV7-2	CASSLQGLGEQYF	TGTGCCAGCAGCTTACAGGGGCTCGGCGAGCAGTACTTC
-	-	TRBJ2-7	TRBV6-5	CASSPGGYEQYF	TGTGCCAGCAGCCCCGGGGGATACGAGCAGTACTTC
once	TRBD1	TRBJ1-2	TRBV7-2	CASSLAANPGQGTNGYTF	TGTGCCAGCAGCTTAGCCGCCAATCCGGGACAGGGAACGAATGGCTACACCTTC
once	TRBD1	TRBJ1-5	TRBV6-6	CASSSGQGLVSQPQHF	TGTGCCAGCAGTTCGGGACAGGGCCTGGTTAGTCAGCCCCAGCATTTT
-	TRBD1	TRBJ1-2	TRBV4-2	CASSQASGTAGGYTF	TGTGCCAGCAGCCAAGCCTCCGGGACAGCTGGTGGCTACACCTTC
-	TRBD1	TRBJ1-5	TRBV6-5	CASSPGTGAWPQHF	TGTGCCAGCAGTCCCGGGACAGGGGCATGGCCCCAGCATTTT
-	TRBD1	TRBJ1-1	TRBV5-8	CASSSGQGALTEAFF	TGTGCCAGCAGTTCGGGACAGGGGGCGCTTACTGAAGCTTTCTTT
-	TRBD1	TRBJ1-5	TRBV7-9	CASSPRQGGAPQHF	TGTGCCAGCAGCCCACGACAGGGGGGTGCGCCCCAGCATTTT
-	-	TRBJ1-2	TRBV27	CASRLTGSAYGYTF	TGTGCCAGCAGGTTAACAGGGAGCGCCTATGGCTACACCTTC
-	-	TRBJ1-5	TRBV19	CASSRKRGGGNQPQHF	TGTGCCAGTAGTAGAAAGCGAGGGGGAGGCAATCAGCCCCAGCATTTT
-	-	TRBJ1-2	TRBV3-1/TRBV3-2	CASSPDRSTYGYTF	TGTGCCAGCAGCCCCGACAGGTCTACCTATGGCTACACCTTC
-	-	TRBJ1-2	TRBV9	CASSPNGGYGYTF	TGTGCCAGCAGCCCTAATGGGGGCTATGGCTACACCTTC
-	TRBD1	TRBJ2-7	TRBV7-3	CASSSVGTESSYEQYF	TGTGCCAGCAGCTCGGTCGGGACAGAAAGCTCCTACGAGCAGTACTTC
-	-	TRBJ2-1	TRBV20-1	CSASPGADNEQFF	TGCAGTGCTAGTCCCGGGGCAGACAATGAGCAGTTCTTC
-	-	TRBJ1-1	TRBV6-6	CASSRQPPGGGTEAFF	TGTGCCAGCAGTCGACAACCACCCGGTGGGGGCACTGAAGCTTTCTTT
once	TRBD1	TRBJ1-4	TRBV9	CASSVGTGGGNEKLFF	TGTGCCAGCAGCGTAGGAACAGGGGGCGGTAATGAAAAACTGTTTTTT
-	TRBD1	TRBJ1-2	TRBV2	CASSEAQGVYYGYTF	TGTGCCAGCAGTGAAGCACAGGGGGTGTACTATGGCTACACCTTC
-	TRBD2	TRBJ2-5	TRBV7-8	CASSPLASGGGWGTQYF	TGTGCCAGCAGCCCTCTTGCTAGCGGGGGTGGTTGGGGGACCCAGTACTTC
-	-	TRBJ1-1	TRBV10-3	CAISDRATEAFF	TGTGCCATCAGTGACCGGGCTACTGAAGCTTTCTTT
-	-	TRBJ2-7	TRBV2	CATHGLAPEQYF	TGTGCCACCCATGGACTCGCCCCCGAGCAGTACTTC
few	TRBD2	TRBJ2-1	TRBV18	CASSPFGLVFNEQFF	TGTGCCAGCTCACCGTTCGGACTAGTTTTCAATGAGCAGTTCTTC
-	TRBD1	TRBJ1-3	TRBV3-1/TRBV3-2	CASSQVGQGNTIYF	TGTGCCAGCAGCCAGGTGGGACAGGGAAACACCATATATTTT
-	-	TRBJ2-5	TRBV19	CASSISDFEETQYF	TGTGCCAGTAGTATATCCGACTTTGAAGAGACCCAGTACTTC
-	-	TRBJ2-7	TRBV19	CASSSHEQYF	TGTGCCAGTAGTTCACACGAGCAGTACTTC
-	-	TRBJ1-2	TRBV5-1	CASSFLSGDYGYTF	TGCGCCAGCAGCTTTCTCTCAGGGGACTATGGCTACACCTTC
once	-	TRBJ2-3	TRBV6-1	CASSDVAAPTDTQYF	TGTGCCAGCAGTGATGTGGCCGCTCCCACAGATACGCAGTATTTT
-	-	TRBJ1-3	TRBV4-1	CASSQGETSRSGNTIYF	TGCGCCAGCAGCCAAGGGGAGACAAGTCGCTCTGGAAACACCATATATTTT
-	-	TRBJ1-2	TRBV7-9	CASSWTDGAYGYTF	TGTGCCAGCAGCTGGACGGATGGAGCCTATGGCTACACCTTC
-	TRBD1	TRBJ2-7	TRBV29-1	CSVVGQGLEQYF	TGCAGCGTTGTCGGACAGGGGCTCGAGCAGTACTTC
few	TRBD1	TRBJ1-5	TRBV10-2	CASSEYRTGGWGQPQHF	TGCGCCAGCAGTGAGTATCGGACAGGGGGATGGGGTCAGCCCCAGCATTTT